These T cell receptor beta chains were read from a single sample in a study of T cells in Graves' hyperthyroidism and ophthalmopathy. TCRdb re-analysed the multiplex PCR reads in MiXCR, keeping a single row per CDR3 protein. Counted here are 730,000 or so distinct CDR3 sequences, around 20% occurring once; the ten biggest clones make up over 15%. The specimen sequenced was blood. These receptors were collected from a woman aged 50 to 60 with Graves' hyperthyroidism that later progressed to Graves' ophthalmopathy. Both conserved end residues are trimmed from each CDR3. The order of the fields is V gene, J gene, CDR3 length, CDR3 protein.

TRBV12-3/TRBV12-4	TRBJ1-2	12	ASNRQGPNYGYT
TRBV6-2/TRBV6-3	TRBJ2-1	16	ASSYSMQRGGPLNEQF
TRBV30	TRBJ2-3	11	AWSPDSADTQY
TRBV2	TRBJ1-1	10	ARNRVMTEAF
TRBV11-2	TRBJ1-2	12	ASSSSNGLDGYT
TRBV4-1	TRBJ1-2	13	ASSQDLDRRDGYT
TRBV5-1	TRBJ1-1	12	ASSLETTNTEAF
TRBV20-1	TRBJ2-5	11	NPSGSLGETQY
TRBV27	TRBJ1-5	13	ASSPGQGMSQPQH
TRBV20-1	TRBJ1-4	13	SAPRWGGFNEKLF
TRBV3-1	TRBJ1-2	10	ASSQSSSGYT